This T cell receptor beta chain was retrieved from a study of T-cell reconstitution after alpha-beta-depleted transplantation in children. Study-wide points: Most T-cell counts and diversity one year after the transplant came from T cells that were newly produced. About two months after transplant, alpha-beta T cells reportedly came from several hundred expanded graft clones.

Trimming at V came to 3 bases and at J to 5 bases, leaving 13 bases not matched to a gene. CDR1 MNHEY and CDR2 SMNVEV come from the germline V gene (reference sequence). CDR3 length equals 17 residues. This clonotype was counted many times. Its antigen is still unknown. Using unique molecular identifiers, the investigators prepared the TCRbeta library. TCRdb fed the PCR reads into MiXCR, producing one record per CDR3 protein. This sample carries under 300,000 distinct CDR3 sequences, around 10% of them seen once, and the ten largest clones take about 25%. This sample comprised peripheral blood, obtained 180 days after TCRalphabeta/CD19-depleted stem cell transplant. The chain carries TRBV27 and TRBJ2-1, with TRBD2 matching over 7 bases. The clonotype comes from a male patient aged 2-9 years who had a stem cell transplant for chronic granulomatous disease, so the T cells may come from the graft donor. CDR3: CASSLGGWYSPNNEQFF. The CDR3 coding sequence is TGTGCCAGCAGTTTGGGGGGGTGGTATTCTCCCAACAATGAGCAGTTCTTC.